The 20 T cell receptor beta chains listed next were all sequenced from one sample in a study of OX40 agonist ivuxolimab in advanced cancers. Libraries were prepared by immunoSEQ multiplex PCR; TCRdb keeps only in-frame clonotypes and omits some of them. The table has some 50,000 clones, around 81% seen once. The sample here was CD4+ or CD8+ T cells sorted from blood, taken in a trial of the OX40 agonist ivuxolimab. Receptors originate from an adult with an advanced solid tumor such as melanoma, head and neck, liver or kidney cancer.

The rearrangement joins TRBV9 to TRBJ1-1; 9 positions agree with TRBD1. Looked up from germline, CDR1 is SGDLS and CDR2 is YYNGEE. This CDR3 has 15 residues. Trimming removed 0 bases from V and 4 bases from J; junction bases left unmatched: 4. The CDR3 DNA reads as TGTGCCAGCAGCGTAGCAGGGACAGGGTTCACTGAAGCTTTCTTT. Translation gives CASSVAGTGFTEAFF.

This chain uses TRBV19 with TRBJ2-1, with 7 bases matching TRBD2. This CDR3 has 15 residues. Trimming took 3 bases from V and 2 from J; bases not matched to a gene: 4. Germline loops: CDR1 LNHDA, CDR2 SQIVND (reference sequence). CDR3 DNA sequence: TGTGCCAGTAGTATTCGCAGCGGGGCCTACAATGAGCAGTTCTTC. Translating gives CASSIRSGAYNEQFF.

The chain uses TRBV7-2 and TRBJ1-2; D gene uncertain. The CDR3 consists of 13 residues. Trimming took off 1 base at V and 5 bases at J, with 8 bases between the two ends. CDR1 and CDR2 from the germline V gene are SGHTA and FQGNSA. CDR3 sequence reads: CASSLVVGYGYTF. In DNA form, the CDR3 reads TGTGCCAGCAGCTTAGTAGTAGGTTATGGCTACACCTTC.

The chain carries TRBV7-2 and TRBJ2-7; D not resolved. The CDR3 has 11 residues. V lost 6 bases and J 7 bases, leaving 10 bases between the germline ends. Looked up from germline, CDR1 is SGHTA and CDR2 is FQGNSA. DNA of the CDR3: TGTGCCAGCAGTTCATCGTGGGAGCAGTACTTC. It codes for CASSSSWEQYF.

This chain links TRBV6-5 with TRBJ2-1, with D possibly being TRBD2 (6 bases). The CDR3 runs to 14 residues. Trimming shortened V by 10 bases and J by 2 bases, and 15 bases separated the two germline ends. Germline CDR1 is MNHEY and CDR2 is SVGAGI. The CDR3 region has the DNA TGTGCCACCCGAGGAGGCGGGACCTACAATGAGCAGTTCTTC. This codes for CATRGGGTYNEQFF.

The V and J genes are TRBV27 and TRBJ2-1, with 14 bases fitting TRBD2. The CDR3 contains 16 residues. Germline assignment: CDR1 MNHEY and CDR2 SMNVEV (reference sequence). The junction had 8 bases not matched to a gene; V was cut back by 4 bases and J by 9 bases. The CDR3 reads CASSSGLAGAPGEQFF. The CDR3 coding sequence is TGTGCCAGCAGTTCGGGACTAGCGGGAGCCCCGGGTGAGCAGTTCTTC.

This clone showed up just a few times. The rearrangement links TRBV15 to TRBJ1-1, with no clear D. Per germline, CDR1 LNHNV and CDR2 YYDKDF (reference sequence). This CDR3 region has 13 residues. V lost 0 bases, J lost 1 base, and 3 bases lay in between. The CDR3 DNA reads TGTGCCACCAGCAGAGAGGGGAACACTGAAGCTTTCTTT. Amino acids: CATSREGNTEAFF.

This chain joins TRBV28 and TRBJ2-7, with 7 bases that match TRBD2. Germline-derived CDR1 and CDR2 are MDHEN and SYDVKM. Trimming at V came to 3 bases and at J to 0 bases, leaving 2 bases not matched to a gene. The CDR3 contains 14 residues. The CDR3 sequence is CASSLSGGSYEQYV. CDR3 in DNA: TGTGCCAGCAGTTTGTCGGGAGGCTCCTACGAGCAGTACGTC.

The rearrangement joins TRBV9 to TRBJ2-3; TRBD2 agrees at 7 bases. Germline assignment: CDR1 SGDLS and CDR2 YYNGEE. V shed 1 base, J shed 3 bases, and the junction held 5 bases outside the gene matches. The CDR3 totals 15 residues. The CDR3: CASSVIGEGTDTQYF. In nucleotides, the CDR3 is TGTGCCAGCAGCGTAATAGGGGAGGGTACAGATACGCAGTATTTT.

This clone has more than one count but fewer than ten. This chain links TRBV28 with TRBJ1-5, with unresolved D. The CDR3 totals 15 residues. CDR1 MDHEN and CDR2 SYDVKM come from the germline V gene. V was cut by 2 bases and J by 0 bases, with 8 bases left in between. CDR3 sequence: CASSLLMDSNQPQHF. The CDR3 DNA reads TGTGCCAGCAGTTTACTTATGGATAGCAATCAGCCCCAGCATTTT.

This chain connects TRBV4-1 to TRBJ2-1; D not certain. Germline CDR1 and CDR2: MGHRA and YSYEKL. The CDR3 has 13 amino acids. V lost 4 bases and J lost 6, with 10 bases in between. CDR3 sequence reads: CASSPPVSNEQFF. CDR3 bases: TGCGCCAGCAGCCCCCCAGTGAGCAATGAGCAGTTCTTC.

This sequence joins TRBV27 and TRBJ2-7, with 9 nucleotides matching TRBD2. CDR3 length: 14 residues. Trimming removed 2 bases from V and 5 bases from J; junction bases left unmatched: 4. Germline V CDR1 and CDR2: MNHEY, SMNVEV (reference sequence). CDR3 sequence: CASSLASGINEQYF. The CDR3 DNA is TGTGCCAGCAGTTTAGCTAGCGGGATTAACGAGCAGTACTTC.

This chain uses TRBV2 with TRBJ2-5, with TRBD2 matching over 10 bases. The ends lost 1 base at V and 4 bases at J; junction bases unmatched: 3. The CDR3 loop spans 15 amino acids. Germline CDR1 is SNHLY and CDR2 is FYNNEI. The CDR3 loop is CASSEGPSGGETQYF. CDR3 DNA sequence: TGTGCCAGCAGTGAAGGGCCTAGCGGGGGAGAGACCCAGTACTTC.

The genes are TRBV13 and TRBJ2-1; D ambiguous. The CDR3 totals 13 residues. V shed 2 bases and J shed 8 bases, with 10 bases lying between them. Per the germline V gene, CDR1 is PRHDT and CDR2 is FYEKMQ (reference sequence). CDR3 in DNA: TGTGCCAGCAGCTTACCGGGTGGGGATGAGCAGTTCTTC. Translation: CASSLPGGDEQFF.

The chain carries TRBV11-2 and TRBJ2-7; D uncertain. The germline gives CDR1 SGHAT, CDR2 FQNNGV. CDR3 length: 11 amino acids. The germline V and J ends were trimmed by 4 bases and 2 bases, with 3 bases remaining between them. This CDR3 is CASSSTYEQYV. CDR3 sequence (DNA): TGTGCCAGCAGCTCTACCTACGAGCAGTACGTC.

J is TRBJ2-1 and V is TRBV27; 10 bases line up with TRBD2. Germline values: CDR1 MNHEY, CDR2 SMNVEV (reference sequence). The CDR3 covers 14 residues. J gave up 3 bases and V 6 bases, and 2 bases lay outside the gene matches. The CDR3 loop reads CASSLAGDYNEQFF. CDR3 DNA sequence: TGTGCCAGCAGCCTAGCGGGGGACTACAATGAGCAGTTCTTC.

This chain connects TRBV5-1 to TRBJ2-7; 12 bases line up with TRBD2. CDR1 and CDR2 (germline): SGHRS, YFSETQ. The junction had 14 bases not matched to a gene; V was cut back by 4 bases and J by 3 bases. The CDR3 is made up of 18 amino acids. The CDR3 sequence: CASSGELGGLAGNYEQYF. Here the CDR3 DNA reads TGCGCCAGCAGCGGAGAACTGGGTGGACTAGCGGGAAACTACGAGCAGTACTTC.

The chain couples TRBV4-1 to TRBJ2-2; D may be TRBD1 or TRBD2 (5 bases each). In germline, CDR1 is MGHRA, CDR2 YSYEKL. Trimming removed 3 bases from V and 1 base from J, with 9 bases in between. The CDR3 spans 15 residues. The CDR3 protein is CASSQGTLNTGELFF. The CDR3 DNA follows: TGCGCCAGCAGCCAGGGGACCCTGAACACCGGGGAGCTGTTTTTT.

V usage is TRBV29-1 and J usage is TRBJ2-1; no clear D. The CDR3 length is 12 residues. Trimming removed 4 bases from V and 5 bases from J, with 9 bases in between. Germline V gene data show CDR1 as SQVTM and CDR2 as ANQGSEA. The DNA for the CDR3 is TGCAGCGTTGGGCCCGCCCACAATGAGCAGTTCTTC. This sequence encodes CSVGPAHNEQFF.

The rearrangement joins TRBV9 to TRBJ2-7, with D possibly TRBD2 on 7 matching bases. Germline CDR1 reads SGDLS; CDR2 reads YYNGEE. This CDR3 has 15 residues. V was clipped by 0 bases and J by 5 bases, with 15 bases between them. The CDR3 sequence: CASSVVGGPYDEQYF. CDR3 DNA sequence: TGTGCCAGCAGCGTAGTGGGGGGGCCTTATGACGAGCAGTACTTC.